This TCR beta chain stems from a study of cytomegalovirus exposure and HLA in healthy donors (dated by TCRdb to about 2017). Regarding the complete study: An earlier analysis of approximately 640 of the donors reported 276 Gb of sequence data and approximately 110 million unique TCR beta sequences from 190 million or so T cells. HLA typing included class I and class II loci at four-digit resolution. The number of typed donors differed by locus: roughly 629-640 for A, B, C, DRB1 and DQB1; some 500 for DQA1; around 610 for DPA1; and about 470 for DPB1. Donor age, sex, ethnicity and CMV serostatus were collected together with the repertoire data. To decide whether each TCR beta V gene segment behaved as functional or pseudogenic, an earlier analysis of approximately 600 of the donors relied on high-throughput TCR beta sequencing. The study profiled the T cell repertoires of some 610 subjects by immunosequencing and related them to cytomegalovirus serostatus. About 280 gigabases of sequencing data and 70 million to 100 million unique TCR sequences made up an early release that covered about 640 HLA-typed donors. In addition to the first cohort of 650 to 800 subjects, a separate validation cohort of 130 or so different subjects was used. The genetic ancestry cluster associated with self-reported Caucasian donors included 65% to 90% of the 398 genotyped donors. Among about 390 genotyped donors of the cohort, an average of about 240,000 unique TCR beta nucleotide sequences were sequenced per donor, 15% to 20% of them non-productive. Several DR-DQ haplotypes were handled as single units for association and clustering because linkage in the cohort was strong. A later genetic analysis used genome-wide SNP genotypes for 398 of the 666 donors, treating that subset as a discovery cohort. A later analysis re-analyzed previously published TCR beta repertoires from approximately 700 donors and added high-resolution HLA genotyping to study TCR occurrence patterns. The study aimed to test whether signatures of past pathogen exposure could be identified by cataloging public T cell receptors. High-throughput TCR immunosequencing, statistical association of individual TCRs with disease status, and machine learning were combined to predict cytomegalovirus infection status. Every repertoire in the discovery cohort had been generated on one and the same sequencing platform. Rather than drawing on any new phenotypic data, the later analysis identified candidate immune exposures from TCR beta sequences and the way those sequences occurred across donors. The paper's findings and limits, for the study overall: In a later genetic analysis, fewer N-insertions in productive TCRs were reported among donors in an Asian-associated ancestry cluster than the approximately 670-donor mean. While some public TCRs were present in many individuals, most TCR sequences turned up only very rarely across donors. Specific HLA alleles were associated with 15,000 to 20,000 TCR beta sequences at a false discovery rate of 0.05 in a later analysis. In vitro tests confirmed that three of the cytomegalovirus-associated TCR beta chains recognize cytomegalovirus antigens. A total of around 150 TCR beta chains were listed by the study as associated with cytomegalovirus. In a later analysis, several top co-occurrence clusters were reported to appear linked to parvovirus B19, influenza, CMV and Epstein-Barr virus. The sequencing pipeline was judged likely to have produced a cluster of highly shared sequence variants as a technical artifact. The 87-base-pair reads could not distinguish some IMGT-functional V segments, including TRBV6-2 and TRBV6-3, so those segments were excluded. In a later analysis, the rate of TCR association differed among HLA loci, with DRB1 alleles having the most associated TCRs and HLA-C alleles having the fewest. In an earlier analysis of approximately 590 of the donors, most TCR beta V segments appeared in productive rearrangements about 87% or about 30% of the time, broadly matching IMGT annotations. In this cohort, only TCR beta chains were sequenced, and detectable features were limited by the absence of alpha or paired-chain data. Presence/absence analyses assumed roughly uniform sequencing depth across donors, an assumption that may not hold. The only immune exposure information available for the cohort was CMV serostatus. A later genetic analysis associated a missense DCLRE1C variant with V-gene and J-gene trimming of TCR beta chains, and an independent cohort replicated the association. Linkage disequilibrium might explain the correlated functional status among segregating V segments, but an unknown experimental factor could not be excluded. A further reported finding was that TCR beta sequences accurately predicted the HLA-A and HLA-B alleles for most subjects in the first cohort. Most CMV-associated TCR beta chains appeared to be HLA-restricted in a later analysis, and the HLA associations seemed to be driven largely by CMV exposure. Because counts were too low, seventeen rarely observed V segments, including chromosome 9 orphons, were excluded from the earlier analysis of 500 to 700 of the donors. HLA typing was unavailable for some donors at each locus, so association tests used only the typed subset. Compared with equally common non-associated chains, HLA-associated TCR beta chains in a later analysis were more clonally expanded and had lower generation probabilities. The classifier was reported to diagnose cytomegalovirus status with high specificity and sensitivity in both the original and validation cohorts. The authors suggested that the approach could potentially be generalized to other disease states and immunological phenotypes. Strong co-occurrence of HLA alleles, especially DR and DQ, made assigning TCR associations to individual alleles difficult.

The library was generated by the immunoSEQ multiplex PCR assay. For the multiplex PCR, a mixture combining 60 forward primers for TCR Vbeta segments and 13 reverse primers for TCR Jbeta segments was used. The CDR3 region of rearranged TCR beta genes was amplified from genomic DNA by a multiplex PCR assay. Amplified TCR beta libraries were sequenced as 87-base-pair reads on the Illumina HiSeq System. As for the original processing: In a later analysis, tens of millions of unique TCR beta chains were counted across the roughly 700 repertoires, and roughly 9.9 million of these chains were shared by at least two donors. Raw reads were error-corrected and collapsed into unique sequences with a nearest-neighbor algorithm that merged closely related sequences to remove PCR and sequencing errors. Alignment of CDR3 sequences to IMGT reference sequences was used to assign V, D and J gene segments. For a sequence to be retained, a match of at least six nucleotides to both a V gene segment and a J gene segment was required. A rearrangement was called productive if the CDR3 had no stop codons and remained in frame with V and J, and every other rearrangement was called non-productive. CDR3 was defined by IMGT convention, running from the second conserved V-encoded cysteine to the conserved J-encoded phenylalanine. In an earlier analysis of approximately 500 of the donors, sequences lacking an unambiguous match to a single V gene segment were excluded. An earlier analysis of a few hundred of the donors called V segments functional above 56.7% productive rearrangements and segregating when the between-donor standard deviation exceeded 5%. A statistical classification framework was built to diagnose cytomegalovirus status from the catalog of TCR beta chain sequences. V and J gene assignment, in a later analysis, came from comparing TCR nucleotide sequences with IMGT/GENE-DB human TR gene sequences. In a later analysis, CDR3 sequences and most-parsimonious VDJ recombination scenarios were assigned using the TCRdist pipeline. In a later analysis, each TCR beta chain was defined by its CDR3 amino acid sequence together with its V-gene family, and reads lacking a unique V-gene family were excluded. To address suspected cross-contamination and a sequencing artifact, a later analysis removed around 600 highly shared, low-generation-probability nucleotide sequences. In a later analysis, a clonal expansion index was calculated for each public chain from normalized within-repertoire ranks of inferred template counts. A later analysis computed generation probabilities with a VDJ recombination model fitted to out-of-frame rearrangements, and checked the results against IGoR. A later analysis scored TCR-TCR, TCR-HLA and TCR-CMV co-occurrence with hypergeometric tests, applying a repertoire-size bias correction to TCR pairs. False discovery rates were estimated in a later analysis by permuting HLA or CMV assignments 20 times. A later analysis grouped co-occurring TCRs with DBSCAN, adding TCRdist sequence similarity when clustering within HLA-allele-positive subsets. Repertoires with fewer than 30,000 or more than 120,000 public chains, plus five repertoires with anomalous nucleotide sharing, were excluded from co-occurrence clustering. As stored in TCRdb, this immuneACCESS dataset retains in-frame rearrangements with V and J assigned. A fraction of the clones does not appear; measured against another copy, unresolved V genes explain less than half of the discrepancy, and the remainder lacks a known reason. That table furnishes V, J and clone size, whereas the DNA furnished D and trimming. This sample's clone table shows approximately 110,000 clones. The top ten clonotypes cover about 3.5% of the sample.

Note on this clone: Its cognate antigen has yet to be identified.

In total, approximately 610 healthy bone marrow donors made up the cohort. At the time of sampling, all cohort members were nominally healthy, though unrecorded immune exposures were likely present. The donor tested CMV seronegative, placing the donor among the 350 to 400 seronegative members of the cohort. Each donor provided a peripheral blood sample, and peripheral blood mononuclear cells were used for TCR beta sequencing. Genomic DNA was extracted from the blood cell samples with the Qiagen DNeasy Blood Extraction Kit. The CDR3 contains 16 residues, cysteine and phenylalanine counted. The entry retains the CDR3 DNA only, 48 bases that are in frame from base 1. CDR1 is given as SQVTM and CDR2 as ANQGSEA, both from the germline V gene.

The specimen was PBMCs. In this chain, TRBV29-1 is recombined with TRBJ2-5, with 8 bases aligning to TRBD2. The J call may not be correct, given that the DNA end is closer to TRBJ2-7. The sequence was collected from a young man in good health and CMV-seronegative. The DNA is TGCAGCGTTGAAGTCCTACCAAGCGGGAGTAGCTACGAGCAGTACTTC. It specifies CSVEVLPSGSSYEQYF.